Following are 30 T cell receptor beta chains from one sample sequenced in a study of control samples from healthy donors and cancer patients. Clones were sequenced by immunoSEQ multiplex PCR, and TCRdb holds only the in-frame ones, with some missing. The table records tens of thousands of clones, more than 75% of them present only once. Sequencing input: blood. These receptors originate from a man over 45 in good health.

The chain's CDR3 is CASSRDRSQETQYF. The DNA of the CDR3 is TGTGCCAGTAGTAGGGACAGAAGCCAAGAGACCCAGTACTTC. This chain links TRBV19 with TRBJ2-5, with 7 bases lining up with TRBD1. CDR3 length: 14 amino acids. Looked up from germline, CDR1 is LNHDA and CDR2 is SQIVND (reference sequence). V shed 4 bases and J 1 base; nucleotides not matched to a gene: 3. Full variable domain (outside the CDR3, taken from reference TRBV19 and TRBJ2-5): DGGITQSPKYLFRKEGQNVTLSCEQNLNHDAMYWYRQDPGQGLRLIYYSQIVNDFQKGDIAEGYSVSREKKESFPLTVTSAQKNPTAFYLCASSRDRSQETQYFGPGTRLLVL.

This chain links TRBV6-2 or TRBV6-3 with TRBJ2-5, with 7 bases aligning to TRBD2. Germline V gene lookup returns CDR1 MNHEY and CDR2 SVGEGT. CDR3 length: 17 amino acids. The V and J ends lost 6 bases and 2 bases, in that order; junction bases with no gene match: 15. Written as DNA, the CDR3 is TGTGCCAGCAGCCCATACCGGAGACTAGCACATCAAGAGACCCAGTACTTC. Translated: CASSPYRRLAHQETQYF.

J is TRBJ2-1 and V is TRBV21-1; the table's D call of TRBD2 was not tested on the DNA. TRBV21-1 represents a pseudogene. This CDR3 comprises 18 residues. The CDR3 spells CATTTSWGTGEERDEQFF. The CDR3 DNA is TGTGCCACCACCACCTCGTGGGGAACGGGAGAGGAGCGCGATGAGCAGTTCTTC.

J is TRBJ2-3 and V is TRBV2; D unclear. The CDR3 length is 14 residues. Germline V gene lookup returns CDR1 SNHLY and CDR2 FYNNEI. V was trimmed by 2 bases and J by 2 bases, leaving 8 bases between them. Here the CDR3 DNA reads TGTGCCAGCAGTGAACTGAGCAACACAGATACGCAGTATTTT. Translated: CASSELSNTDTQYF.

The chain is built from TRBV13 and TRBJ2-1; 10 nucleotides line up with TRBD2. The CDR3 is 14 amino acids. J gave up 8 bases and V 5 bases, and 6 bases lay outside the gene matches. Germline CDR1 is PRHDT and CDR2 is FYEKMQ (reference sequence). Here the CDR3 DNA reads TGTGCCAGCAGCATCATTAGCGGGAGGCATGAGCAGTTCTTC. Protein: CASSIISGRHEQFF. Based on the CDR3 plus reference TRBV13 and TRBJ2-1, the full variable domain is AAGVIQSPRHLIKEKRETATLKCYPIPRHDTVYWYQQGPGQDPQFLISFYEKMQSDKGSIPDRFSAQQFSDYHSELNMSSLELGDSALYFCASSIISGRHEQFFGPGTRLTVL.

The CDR3 region is CASSLSSGNTIYF. CDR3 DNA: TGTGCCAGCAGCTTAAGCTCTGGAAACACCATATATTTT. The chain links TRBV7-9 to TRBJ1-3; D uncertain. The CDR3 runs 13 residues. Germline values: CDR1 SEHNR, CDR2 FQNEAQ (reference sequence). V dropped 2 bases and J dropped 0 bases, with 2 bases sitting between them.

This chain links TRBV29-1 with TRBJ2-7, with D perhaps matching TRBD1 or TRBD2 (6 bases each). This CDR3 region has 15 residues. The germline V and J ends were trimmed by 6 bases and 7 bases, with 25 bases remaining between them. The germline V gene has CDR1 SQVTM and CDR2 ANQGSEA. In DNA, the CDR3 is TGCAGCGTGGTGGTTGTGTGGGGGCGGGGAAGGGAGCAGTACTTC. It yields the protein CSVVVVWGRGREQYF.

The rearrangement joins TRBV19 to TRBJ2-5, with 7 bases lining up with TRBD2. Germline values: CDR1 LNHDA, CDR2 SQIVND (reference sequence). V lost 4 bases and J lost 3; bases outside the gene matches: 5. This CDR3 has 14 residues. In nucleotides, the CDR3 is TGTGCCAGTAGTAGGGGAGGGGCTGAAGAGACCCAGTACTTC. Translating it yields CASSRGGAEETQYF.

The count of this clone is one. The chain couples TRBV11-3 to TRBJ2-1, with D possibly matching TRBD2 (6 bases). The CDR3 loop spans 15 amino acids. From germline, CDR1 is SGHNT and CDR2 YENEEA. Trimming shortened V by 0 bases and J by 0 bases, and 6 bases separated the two germline ends. CDR3 region: CASSLDGSSYNEQFF. For the CDR3, the DNA is TGTGCCAGCAGCTTAGACGGGAGCTCCTACAATGAGCAGTTCTTC.

The rearrangement uses TRBV3-1 (or the pseudogene TRBV3-2) and TRBJ1-4, with 10 bases fitting TRBD1. The CDR3 is 17 residues long. Looked up from germline, CDR1 is LGHDT and CDR2 is YNNKEL (reference sequence). J gave up 6 bases and V 4 bases, and 11 bases lay outside the gene matches. The CDR3, as DNA: TGTGCCAGCAGCCCTGGGACAGGGGTTCAGAACGATGAAAAACTGTTTTTT. Translating gives CASSPGTGVQNDEKLFF.

V gene TRBV29-1 combines with J gene TRBJ1-2; possible D gene TRBD1, 6 bases. The ends were cut back, 2 bases at V and 3 bases at J, with 13 bases in the middle. Germline V lookup: CDR1 SQVTM, CDR2 ANQGSEA. This CDR3 region has 14 residues. CDR3 loop: CSVEYSWTDYGYTF. In DNA form, the CDR3 reads TGCAGCGTTGAATACTCGTGGACAGACTATGGCTACACCTTC.

This sequence joins TRBV6-2 or TRBV6-3 and TRBJ1-4; the match to TRBD1 covers 8 bases. The CDR3 loop spans 12 amino acids. CDR1 is MNHEY, CDR2 SVGEGT, per germline. The junction had 7 bases not matched to a gene; V was cut back by 4 bases and J by 15 bases. CDR3 bases: TGTGCCAGCAGTTCACCGAGACAGGGGTTGTTTTTT. Protein: CASSSPRQGLFF.

The chain combines TRBV4-1 with TRBJ1-5; maybe TRBD1 (5 bases). Germline assignment: CDR1 MGHRA and CDR2 YSYEKL. V lost 0 bases and J 0 bases, leaving 24 bases between the germline ends. The CDR3 runs to 21 residues. CDR3 amino acids: CASSQDPSQGRGSYSNQPQHF. CDR3 DNA sequence: TGCGCCAGCAGCCAAGACCCCTCCCAGGGAAGAGGCTCCTATAGCAATCAGCCCCAGCATTTT.

In this sample, this clone turned up once. This chain uses TRBV30 with TRBJ1-1; tentative D call: TRBD1 (5 bases). V gave up 8 bases and J gave up 0 bases, with 16 bases separating them. The CDR3 is made up of 14 amino acids. The germline V gene has CDR1 GTSNPN and CDR2 SVGIG (reference sequence). The CDR3 DNA sequence: TGTGCCGGGGGACCCGGACGGATGAACACTGAAGCTTTCTTT. This encodes CAGGPGRMNTEAFF.

The CDR3 here is CASSRDHQGDTQYF. Written as DNA, the CDR3 is TGTGCCAGCTCACGGGACCATCAAGGAGATACGCAGTATTTT. The rearrangement links TRBV18 to TRBJ2-3, with D tentatively TRBD1 or TRBD2 (5 bases each). This CDR3 comprises 14 residues. V lost 4 bases to trimming and J lost 5 bases, with 13 bases between them. Germline V lookup: CDR1 KGHSH, CDR2 LQKENI.

The chain has TRBV7-2 and TRBJ2-1, with 9 positions matching TRBD2. The germline V gene has CDR1 SGHTA and CDR2 FQGNSA. CDR3 length: 15 residues. V was clipped by 5 bases and J by 3 bases; unmatched bases: 5. The DNA for the CDR3 is TGTGCCAGCAGCCCGACTAGCGGAGGCTACAATGAGCAGTTCTTC. It specifies CASSPTSGGYNEQFF.

This clone was seen just once. V gene TRBV18 combines with J gene TRBJ1-2, with D uncertain. CDR3 length: 12 amino acids. Trimming removed 6 bases from V and 1 base from J, with 6 bases in between. Germline lookup yields CDR1 KGHSH and CDR2 LQKENI. This CDR3 reads CASSLVNYGYTF. The CDR3 nucleotides are TGTGCCAGCTCCCTCGTTAACTATGGCTACACCTTC.

J is TRBJ1-2 and V is TRBV30, with 7 bases fitting TRBD1. The CDR3 contains 13 residues. With 4 bases clipped from V and 4 bases from J, the junction kept 6 bases outside the gene matches. CDR1 is GTSNPN, CDR2 SVGIG, per germline (reference sequence). This CDR3 reads CAWNRGPLYGYTF. CDR3 DNA sequence: TGTGCCTGGAATAGGGGGCCTCTCTATGGCTACACCTTC.

The chain joins TRBV24-1 to TRBJ2-6; TRBD1 is a possible D gene (5 bases). This CDR3 region has 17 residues. V was shortened by 6 bases and J by 3 bases, with 17 bases between the two germline ends. Germline V lookup: CDR1 KGHDR, CDR2 SFDVKD. Written as DNA, the CDR3 is TGTGCCACCAGTCCATCTCTAGGGGCTGTTGGGGCCAACGTCCTGACTTTC. Protein product: CATSPSLGAVGANVLTF.

CDR3 protein: CASGGVGGPQETQYF. The CDR3 DNA follows: TGTGCTAGTGGCGGCGTAGGGGGGCCCCAAGAGACCCAGTACTTC. This chain connects TRBV12-5 to TRBJ2-5, with D possibly being TRBD1 or TRBD2 (6 bases each). This CDR3 comprises 15 residues. Germline V lookup: CDR1 LGHNT, CDR2 FRNRAP. Between the trimmed V and J ends, which lost 6 bases and 1 base, there was a span of 15 bases.

The chain links TRBV7-6 to TRBJ2-2; TRBD2 matches 10 bases. The CDR3 is 17 residues long. Per the germline V gene, CDR1 is SGHVS and CDR2 is FNYEAQ. The V segment lost 2 bases and the J segment 6 bases; nucleotides outside the gene matches: 9. The CDR3 nucleotides read TGTGCCAGCAGCTTACCTAGCGGGAGTATTTACGCCGGGGAGCTGTTTTTT. This translates into CASSLPSGSIYAGELFF.

CDR3 in amino acids: CASSYSSMESDTQYF. In DNA, the CDR3 is TGTGCCAGCAGTTATTCCAGCATGGAATCAGATACGCAGTATTTT. The rearrangement joins TRBV6-5 to TRBJ2-3; D gene unclear. The V end was cut by 3 bases, the J end by 4 bases, with 14 bases between. There are 15 residues in the CDR3. From germline, CDR1 is MNHEY and CDR2 SVGAGI.

This clone was observed a single time. The chain joins TRBV18 to TRBJ1-2; D call uncertain. Per germline, CDR1 KGHSH and CDR2 LQKENI. The CDR3 covers 15 residues. V dropped 5 bases and J dropped 8 bases, with 21 bases sitting between them. Here the CDR3 DNA reads TGTGCCAGCTCAGGATTTCGGGATCCTCTCTTGGGCTACACCTTC. Translated, it gives CASSGFRDPLLGYTF.

The V and J genes are TRBV20-1 and TRBJ1-2; weak D call: TRBD1 (5 bases). Per the germline V gene, CDR1 is DFQATT and CDR2 is SNEGSKA (reference sequence). CDR3 length: 13 residues. Trimming stripped 3 bases from V and 4 bases from J, with 12 bases between. The CDR3 region has the DNA TGCAGTGCTAGTACTAGGGGCGGCTATGGCTACACCTTC. It encodes CSASTRGGYGYTF.

This chain connects TRBV3-1 (or the pseudogene TRBV3-2) to TRBJ2-7; 9 bases match TRBD1. V dropped 0 bases and J dropped 3; count of bases not matched to a gene: 9. CDR3 length: 17 residues. Germline V gene data show CDR1 as LGHDT and CDR2 as YNNKEL (reference sequence). CDR3 nucleotides: TGTGCCAGCAGCCAAGAAGTGGGACAGGGTTCCATCTACGAGCAGTACTTC. Protein sequence: CASSQEVGQGSIYEQYF.

The chain joins TRBV15 to TRBJ1-4, with 8 bases lining up with TRBD1. CDR1 and CDR2 from the germline V gene are LNHNV and YYDKDF (reference sequence). The junction had 5 bases not matched to a gene; V was cut back by 4 bases and J by 7 bases. This CDR3 region has 14 residues. The CDR3, as DNA: TGTGCCACCAGCATCGGACAGGGCGGTGAAAAACTGTTTTTT. Residues: CATSIGQGGEKLFF.

The table lists this clone with a few counts. The chain uses TRBV5-4 and TRBJ2-1; the D is unclear. The CDR3 is made up of 15 amino acids. The germline gives CDR1 SGHNT, CDR2 YYREEE (reference sequence). V was trimmed by 0 bases and J by 0 bases, leaving 7 bases between them. The CDR3 DNA reads TGTGCCAGCAGCTTGGATCAGAGCTCCTACAATGAGCAGTTCTTC. Protein product: CASSLDQSSYNEQFF.

The rearrangement joins TRBV3-1 (or the pseudogene TRBV3-2) to TRBJ1-1, with D unclear. The length of the CDR3 is 13 residues. Germline V CDR1 and CDR2: LGHDT, YNNKEL (reference sequence). V was trimmed by 1 base and J by 4 bases, leaving 7 bases between them. The CDR3 loop is CASSQARVTEAFF. The CDR3 DNA sequence: TGTGCCAGCAGCCAAGCACGGGTCACTGAAGCTTTCTTT.

The chain employs TRBV9 and TRBJ2-7; maybe TRBD2 (6 bases). Deletions cut 0 bases from V and 3 bases from J, with 10 bases between. Germline V gives CDR1 SGDLS, CDR2 YYNGEE. CDR3 size: 14 residues. CDR3 amino acids: CASSVDSGFYEQYF. For the CDR3, the DNA is TGTGCCAGCAGCGTAGATAGCGGATTCTACGAGCAGTACTTC.

V gene TRBV6-2 or TRBV6-3 combines with J gene TRBJ2-5, with D perhaps TRBD1 or TRBD2 (5 bases each). Germline V gene data show CDR1 as MNHEY and CDR2 as SVGEGT. With 7 bases removed from V and 0 bases from J, the gap between germline ends came to 39 bases. There are 23 residues in the CDR3. The CDR3 loop is CASTPISGFGVGEREEYQETQYF. In nucleotides, the CDR3 is TGTGCCAGCACCCCCATCTCGGGTTTCGGGGTGGGGGAAAGGGAAGAGTACCAAGAGACCCAGTACTTC.